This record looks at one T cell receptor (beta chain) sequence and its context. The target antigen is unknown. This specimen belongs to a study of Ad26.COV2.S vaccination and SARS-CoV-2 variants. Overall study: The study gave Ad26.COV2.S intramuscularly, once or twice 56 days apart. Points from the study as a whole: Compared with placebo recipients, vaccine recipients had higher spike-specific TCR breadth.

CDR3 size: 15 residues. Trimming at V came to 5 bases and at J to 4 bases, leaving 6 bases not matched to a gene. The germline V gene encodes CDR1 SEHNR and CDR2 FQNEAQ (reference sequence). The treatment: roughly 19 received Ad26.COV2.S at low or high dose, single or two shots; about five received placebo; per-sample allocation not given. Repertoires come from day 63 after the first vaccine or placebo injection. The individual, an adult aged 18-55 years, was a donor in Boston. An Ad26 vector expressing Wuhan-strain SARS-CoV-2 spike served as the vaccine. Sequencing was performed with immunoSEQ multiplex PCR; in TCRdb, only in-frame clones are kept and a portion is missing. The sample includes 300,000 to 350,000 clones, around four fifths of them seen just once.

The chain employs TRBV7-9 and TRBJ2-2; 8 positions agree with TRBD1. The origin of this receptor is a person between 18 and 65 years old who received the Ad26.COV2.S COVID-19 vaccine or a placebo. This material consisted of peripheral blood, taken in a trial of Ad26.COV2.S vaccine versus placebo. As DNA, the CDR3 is TGTGCCAGCAGCAGGACAGGGTCAGGCACCGGGGAGCTGTTTTTT. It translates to CASSRTGSGTGELFF.